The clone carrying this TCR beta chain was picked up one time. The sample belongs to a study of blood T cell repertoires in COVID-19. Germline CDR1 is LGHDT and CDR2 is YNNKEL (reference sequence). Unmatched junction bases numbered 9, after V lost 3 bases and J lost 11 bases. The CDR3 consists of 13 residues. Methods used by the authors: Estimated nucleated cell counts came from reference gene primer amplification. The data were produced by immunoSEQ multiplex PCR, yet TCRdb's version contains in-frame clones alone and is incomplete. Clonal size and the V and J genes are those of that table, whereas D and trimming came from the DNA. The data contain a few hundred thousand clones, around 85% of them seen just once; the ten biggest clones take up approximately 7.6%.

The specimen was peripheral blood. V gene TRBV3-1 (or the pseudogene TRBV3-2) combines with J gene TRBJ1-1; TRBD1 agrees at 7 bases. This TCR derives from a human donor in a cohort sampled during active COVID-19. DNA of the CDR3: TGTGCCAGCAGCCAGTCGACAGGGACGATGGCTTTCTTT. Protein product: CASSQSTGTMAFF.